The T cell receptor (beta chain) described here comes from a study of blood T cell repertoires in COVID-19. The repertoire was sequenced with immunoSEQ multiplex PCR; TCRdb's copy has only in-frame clones and lacks some. The top ten hold 7.5% to 8% of the sample, which has 28,000 or so clones, roughly 90% seen once. The CDR3 is made up of 16 amino acids. Germline V gene lookup returns CDR1 SGHTA and CDR2 FQGNSA. V lost 7 bases and J lost 4, with 19 bases in between. The chain carries TRBV7-2 and TRBJ2-2, with D uncertain. This TCR was recovered from a human donor in a cohort sampled during active COVID-19. Sample: peripheral blood. CDR3 amino acids: CASIQPGRRSTGELFF. The CDR3 DNA sequence: TGTGCCAGCATCCAACCCGGTAGGCGGAGCACCGGGGAGCTGTTTTTT.